This record looks at one TCR beta chain sequence and its context. The antigen remains unidentified. The data stem from a study of T cells after yellow fever vaccination. General study findings and limits: A faster peak, day 5 versus 15, was reached by the weaker secondary response. Detected again after the booster were most primary-vaccination clones, at 95% to 97% CD4 and 70% to 90% CD8. Just a small share of clonotypes turned up in the CD4 compartment as well as the CD8 compartment.

The study made its TCR cDNA through 5'RACE template switching. That step introduced a universal primer site along with UMIs. Each CDR3 protein gets one entry after TCRdb re-called the 5' RACE reads with MiXCR. The table includes about 200,000 distinct CDR3 sequences, less than 3.5% detected once. The CDR3 runs 16 residues. The trim removed 3 bases at V and 3 bases at J, leaving 4 bases unmatched. CDR1 and CDR2 (germline): KGHDR, SFDVKD. The chain uses TRBV24-1 and TRBJ2-2; 9 bases align to TRBD1. The sequencing here drew on CD4+ T cells sorted from PBMCs, taken 10 days after the yellow fever booster vaccination. This clonotype originated in a man younger than 35 who received the YFV17D yellow fever vaccine. The CDR3 DNA sequence: TGTGCCACCAGTGATAGGGACAGGGTTTACACCGGGGAGCTGTTTTTT. Its translation is CATSDRDRVYTGELFF.